This TCR beta chain was retrieved from a study of high-grade serous ovarian cancer treatment subgroups. The study, taken as a whole, reports: Repertoire similarity ranged about 0.095 to 0.79 between tumors of one patient. Repertoire analysis covered CDR3 alone, not CDR1 or CDR2.

Details on this clone: Its antigen is still unknown.

The assay was immunoSEQ multiplex PCR, and TCRdb's table has in-frame clones only and misses some. The sample lists about 6,800 clones, around 79% seen once, with roughly 6.3% in the top ten. V was clipped by 6 bases and J by 3 bases, with 11 bases between them. CDR3 length: 13 amino acids. Germline V gene lookup returns CDR1 LNHDA and CDR2 SQIVND (reference sequence). Tumor samples were obtained before definitive surgery or chemotherapy. This sequence was found in a human donor with high-grade serous ovarian cancer. The sample taken for sequencing was tumor tissue. This rearrangement joins TRBV19 to TRBJ1-1, with D tentatively TRBD1 (6 bases). CDR3 amino acids: CASSADRYTEAFF. In nucleotides, the CDR3 is TGTGCCAGTAGCGCTGACAGGTACACTGAAGCTTTCTTT.